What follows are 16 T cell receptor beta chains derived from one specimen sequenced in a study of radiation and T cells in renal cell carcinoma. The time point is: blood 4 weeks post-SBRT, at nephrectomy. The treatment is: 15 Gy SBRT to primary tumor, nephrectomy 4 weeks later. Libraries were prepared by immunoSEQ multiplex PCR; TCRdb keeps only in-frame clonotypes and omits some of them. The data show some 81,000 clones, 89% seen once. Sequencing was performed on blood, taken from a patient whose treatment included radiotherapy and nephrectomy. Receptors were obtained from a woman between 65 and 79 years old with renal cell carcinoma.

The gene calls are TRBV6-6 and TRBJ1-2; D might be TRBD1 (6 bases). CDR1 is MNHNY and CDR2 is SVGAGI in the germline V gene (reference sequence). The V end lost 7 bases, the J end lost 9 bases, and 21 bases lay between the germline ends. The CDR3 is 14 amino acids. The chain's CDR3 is CASIDAGAGKSYTF. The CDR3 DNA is TGTGCCAGCATCGATGCAGGGGCTGGCAAAAGCTACACCTTC.

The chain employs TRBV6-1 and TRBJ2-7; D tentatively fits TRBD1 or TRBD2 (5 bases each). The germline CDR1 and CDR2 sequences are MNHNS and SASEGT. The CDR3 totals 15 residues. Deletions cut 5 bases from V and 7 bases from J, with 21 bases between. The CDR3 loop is CASSRLGTDVGEQYF. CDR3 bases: TGTGCCAGCAGTCGGCTCGGGACCGATGTCGGGGAGCAGTACTTC.

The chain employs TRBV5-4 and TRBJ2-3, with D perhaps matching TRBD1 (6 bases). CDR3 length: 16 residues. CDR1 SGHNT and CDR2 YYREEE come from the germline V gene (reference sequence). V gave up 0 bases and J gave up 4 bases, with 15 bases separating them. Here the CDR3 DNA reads TGTGCCAGCAGCTTGGACGCACAGGGACATTCAGATACGCAGTATTTT. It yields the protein CASSLDAQGHSDTQYF.

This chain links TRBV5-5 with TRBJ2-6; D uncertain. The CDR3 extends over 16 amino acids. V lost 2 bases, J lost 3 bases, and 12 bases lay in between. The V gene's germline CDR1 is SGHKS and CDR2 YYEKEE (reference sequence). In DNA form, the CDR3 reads TGTGCCAGCAGCTTCTCCCCCGTTTTTGGGGCCAACGTCCTGACTTTC. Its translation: CASSFSPVFGANVLTF.

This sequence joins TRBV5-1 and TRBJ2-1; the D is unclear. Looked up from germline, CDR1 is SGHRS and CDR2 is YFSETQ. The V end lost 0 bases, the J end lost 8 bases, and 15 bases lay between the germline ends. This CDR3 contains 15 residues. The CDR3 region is CASSLEAYSGDEQFF. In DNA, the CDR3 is TGCGCCAGCAGCTTGGAGGCATACTCTGGGGATGAGCAGTTCTTC.

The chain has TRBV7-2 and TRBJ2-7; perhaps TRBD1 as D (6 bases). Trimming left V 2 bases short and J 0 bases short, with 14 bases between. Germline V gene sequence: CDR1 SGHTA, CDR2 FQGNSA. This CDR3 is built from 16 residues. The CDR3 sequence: CASSLNGGSTSYEQYF. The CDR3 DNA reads TGTGCCAGCAGCTTAAATGGGGGCTCGACCTCCTACGAGCAGTACTTC.

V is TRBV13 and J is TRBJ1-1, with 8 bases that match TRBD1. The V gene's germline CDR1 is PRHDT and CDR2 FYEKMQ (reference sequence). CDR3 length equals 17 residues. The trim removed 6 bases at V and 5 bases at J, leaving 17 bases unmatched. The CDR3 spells CASRLRQGRVVGTEAFF. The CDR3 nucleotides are TGTGCCAGCAGATTGCGACAGGGGAGGGTTGTGGGAACTGAAGCTTTCTTT.

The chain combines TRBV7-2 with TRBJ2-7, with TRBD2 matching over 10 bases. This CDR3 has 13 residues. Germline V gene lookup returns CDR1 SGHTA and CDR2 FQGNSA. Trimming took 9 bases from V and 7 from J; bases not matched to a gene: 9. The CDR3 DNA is TGTGCCAGACTAGCGGGGCGCCAGAGGGAGCAGTACTTC. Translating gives CARLAGRQREQYF.

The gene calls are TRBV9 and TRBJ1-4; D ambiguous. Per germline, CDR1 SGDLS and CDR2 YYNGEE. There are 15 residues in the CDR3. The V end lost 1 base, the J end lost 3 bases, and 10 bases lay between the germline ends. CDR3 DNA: TGTGCCAGCAGCGTACAGGCAGGCCCTAATGAAAAACTGTTTTTT. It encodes CASSVQAGPNEKLFF. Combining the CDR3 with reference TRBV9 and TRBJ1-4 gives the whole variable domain DSGVTQTPKHLITATGQRVTLRCSPRSGDLSVYWYQQSLDQGLQFLIQYYNGEERAKGNILERFSAQQFPDLHSELNLSSLELGDSALYFCASSVQAGPNEKLFFGSGTQLSVL.

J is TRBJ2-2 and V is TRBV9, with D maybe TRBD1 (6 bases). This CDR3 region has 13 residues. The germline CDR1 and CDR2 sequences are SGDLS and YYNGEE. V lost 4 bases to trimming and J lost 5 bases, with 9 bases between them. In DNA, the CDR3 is TGTGCCAGCAGCCAAACAGGGACCGGGGAGCTGTTTTTT. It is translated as CASSQTGTGELFF.

Here the CDR3 DNA reads TGTGCCAGCAGCGTCAGACCCCGGGACAGGGGGCTTTTAGCTAATGAAAAACTGTTTTTT. Its protein product is CASSVRPRDRGLLANEKLFF. The chain employs TRBV9 and TRBJ1-4; 12 positions match TRBD1. The CDR3 length is 20 residues. After removal of 2 bases from V and 3 bases from J, the junction contained 14 bases not matched to a gene. Germline lookup yields CDR1 SGDLS and CDR2 YYNGEE.

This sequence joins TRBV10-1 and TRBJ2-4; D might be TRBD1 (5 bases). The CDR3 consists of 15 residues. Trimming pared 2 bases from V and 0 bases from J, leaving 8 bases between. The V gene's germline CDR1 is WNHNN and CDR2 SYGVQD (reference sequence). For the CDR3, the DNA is TGCGCCAGCAGTGAGACCGACAGAGCCAAAAACATTCAGTACTTC. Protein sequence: CASSETDRAKNIQYF.

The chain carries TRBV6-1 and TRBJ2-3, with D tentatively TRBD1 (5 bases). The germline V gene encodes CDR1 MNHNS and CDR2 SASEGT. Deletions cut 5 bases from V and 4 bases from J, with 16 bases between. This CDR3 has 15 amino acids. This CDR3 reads CASSQGQGWADTQYF. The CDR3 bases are TGTGCCAGCAGTCAGGGCCAGGGTTGGGCAGATACGCAGTATTTT.

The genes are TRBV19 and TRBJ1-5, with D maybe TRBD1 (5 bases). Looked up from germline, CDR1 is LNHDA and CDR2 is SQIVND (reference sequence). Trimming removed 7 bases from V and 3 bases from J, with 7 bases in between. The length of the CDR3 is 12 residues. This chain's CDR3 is CASTGTNQPQHF. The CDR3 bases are TGTGCCAGTACCGGGACCAATCAGCCCCAGCATTTT. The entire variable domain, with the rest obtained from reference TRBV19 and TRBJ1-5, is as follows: DGGITQSPKYLFRKEGQNVTLSCEQNLNHDAMYWYRQDPGQGLRLIYYSQIVNDFQKGDIAEGYSVSREKKESFPLTVTSAQKNPTAFYLCASTGTNQPQHFGDGTRLSIL.

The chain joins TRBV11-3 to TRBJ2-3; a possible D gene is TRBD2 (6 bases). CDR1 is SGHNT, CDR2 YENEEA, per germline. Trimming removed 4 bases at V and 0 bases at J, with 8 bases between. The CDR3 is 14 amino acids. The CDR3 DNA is TGTGCCAGCAGCTCTCGGGGGAGCACAGATACGCAGTATTTT. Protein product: CASSSRGSTDTQYF.

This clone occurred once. The CDR3 nucleotides are TGTGCCAGCAGCTTCTCAGGGGGGGGAACTGAAGCTTTCTTT. Its translation is CASSFSGGGTEAFF. The chain has TRBV11-1 and TRBJ1-1; 7 bases line up with TRBD1. V dropped 3 bases and J dropped 5; count of bases not matched to a gene: 6. This CDR3 is 14 amino acids long. Germline CDR1 SGHAT, CDR2 FQDESV (reference sequence).